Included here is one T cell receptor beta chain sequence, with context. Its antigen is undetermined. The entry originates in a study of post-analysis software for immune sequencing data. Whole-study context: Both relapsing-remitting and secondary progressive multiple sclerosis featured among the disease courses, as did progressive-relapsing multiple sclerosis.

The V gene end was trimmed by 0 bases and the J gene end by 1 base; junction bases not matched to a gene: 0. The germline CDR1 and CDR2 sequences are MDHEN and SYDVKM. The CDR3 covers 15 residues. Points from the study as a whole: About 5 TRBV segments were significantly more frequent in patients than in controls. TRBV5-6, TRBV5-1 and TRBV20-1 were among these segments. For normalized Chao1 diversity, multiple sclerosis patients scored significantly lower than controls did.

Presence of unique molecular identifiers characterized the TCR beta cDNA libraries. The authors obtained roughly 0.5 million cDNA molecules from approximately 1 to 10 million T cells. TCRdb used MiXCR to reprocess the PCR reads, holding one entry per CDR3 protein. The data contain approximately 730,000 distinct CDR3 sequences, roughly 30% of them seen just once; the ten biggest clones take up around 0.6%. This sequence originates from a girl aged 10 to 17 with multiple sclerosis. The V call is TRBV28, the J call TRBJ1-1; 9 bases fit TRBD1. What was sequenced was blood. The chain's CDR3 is CASSLWTGGNTEAFF. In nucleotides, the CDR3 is TGTGCCAGCAGTTTATGGACAGGGGGGAACACTGAAGCTTTCTTT.